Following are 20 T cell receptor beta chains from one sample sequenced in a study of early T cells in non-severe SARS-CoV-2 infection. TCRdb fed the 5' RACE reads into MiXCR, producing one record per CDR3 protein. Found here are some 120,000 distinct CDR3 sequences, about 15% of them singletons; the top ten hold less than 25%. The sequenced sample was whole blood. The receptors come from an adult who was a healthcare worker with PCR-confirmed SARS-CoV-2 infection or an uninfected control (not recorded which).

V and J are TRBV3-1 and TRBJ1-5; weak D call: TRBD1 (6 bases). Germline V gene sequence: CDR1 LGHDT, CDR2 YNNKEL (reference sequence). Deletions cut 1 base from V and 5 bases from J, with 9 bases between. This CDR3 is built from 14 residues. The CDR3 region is CASSQGQADQPQHF. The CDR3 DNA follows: TGTGCCAGCAGCCAAGGACAGGCCGATCAGCCCCAGCATTTT.

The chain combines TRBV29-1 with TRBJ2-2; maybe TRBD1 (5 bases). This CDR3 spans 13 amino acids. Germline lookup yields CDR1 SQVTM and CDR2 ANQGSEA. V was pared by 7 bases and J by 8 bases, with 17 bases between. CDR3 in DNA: TGCAGCGCCGAGACAGTCTGGAGAGGGGAGCTGTTTTTT. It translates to CSAETVWRGELFF.

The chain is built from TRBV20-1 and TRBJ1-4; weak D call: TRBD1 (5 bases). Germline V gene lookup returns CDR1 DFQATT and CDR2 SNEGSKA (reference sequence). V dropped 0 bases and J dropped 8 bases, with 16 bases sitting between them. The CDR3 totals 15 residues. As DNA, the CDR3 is TGCAGTGCTAGAGATGAGGGGTCAGACGGGGAAAAACTGTTTTTT. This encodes CSARDEGSDGEKLFF.

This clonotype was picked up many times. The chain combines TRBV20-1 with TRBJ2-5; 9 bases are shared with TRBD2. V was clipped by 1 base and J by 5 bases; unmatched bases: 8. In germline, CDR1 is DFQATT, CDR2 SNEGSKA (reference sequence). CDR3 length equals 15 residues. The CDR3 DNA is TGCAGTGCTAGAGCGCCCGCTAGCGGGGACGAGACCCAGTACTTC. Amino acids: CSARAPASGDETQYF.

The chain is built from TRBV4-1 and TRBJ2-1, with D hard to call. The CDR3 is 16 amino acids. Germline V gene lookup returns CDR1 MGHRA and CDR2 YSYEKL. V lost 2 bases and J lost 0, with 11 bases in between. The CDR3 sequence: CASSQPTRSSYNEQFF. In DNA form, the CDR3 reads TGCGCCAGCAGCCAACCTACCAGGAGCTCCTACAATGAGCAGTTCTTC.

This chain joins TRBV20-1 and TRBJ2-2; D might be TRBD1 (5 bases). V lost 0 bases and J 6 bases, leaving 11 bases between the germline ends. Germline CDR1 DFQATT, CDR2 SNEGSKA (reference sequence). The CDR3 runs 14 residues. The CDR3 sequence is CSAREQAPPGELFF. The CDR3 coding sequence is TGCAGTGCTAGAGAACAGGCCCCTCCCGGGGAGCTGTTTTTT.

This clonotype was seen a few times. Written as DNA, the CDR3 is TGTGCCAGCAGCCAAGGGACAGGGGAAACCTACGAGCAGTACTTC. As protein: CASSQGTGETYEQYF. The V and J genes are TRBV3-1 and TRBJ2-7; 9 nucleotides line up with TRBD1. CDR1 is LGHDT and CDR2 is YNNKEL in the germline V gene (reference sequence). The CDR3 has 15 amino acids. After removal of 1 base from V and 2 bases from J, the junction contained 3 bases not matched to a gene.

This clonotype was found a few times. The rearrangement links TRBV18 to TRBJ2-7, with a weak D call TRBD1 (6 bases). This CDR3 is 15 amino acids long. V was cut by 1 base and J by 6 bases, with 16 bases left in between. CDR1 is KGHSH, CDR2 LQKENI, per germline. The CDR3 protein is CASSPRTGLLSEQYF. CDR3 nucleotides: TGTGCCAGCTCACCACGCACAGGGCTTTTGTCCGAGCAGTACTTC.

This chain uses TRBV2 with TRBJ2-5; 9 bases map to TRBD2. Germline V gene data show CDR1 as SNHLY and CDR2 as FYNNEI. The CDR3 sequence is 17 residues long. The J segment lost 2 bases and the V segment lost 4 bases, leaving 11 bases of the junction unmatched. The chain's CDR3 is CASSAFSSGGPQETQYF. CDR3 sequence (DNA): TGTGCCAGCAGTGCCTTTTCGAGCGGGGGGCCTCAAGAGACCCAGTACTTC.

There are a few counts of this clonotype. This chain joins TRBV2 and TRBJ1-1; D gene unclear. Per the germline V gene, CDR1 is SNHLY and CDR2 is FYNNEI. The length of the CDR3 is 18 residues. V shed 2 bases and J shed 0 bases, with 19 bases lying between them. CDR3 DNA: TGTGCCAGCAGTGAAAAGGCAGGTCGAGGTTTGATGAACACTGAAGCTTTCTTT. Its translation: CASSEKAGRGLMNTEAFF.

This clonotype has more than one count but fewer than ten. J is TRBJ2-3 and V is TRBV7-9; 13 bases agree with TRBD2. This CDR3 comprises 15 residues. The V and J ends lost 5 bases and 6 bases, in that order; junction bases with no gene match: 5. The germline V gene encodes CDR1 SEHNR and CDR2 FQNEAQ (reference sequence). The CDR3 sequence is CASSLLAGGLDTQYF. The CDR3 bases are TGTGCCAGCAGCCTACTAGCGGGGGGGCTGGATACGCAGTATTTT.

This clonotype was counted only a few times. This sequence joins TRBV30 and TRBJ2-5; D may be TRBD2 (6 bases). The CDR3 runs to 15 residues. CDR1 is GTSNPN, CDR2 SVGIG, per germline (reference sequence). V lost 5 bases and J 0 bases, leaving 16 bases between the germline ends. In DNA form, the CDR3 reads TGTGCCTGGTTGCCCCGGGGGTGGTACCAAGAGACCCAGTACTTC. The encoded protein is CAWLPRGWYQETQYF.

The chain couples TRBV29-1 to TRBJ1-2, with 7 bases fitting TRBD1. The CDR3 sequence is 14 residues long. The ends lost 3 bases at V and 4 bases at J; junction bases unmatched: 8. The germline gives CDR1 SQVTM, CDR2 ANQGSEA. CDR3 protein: CSVDETAGGYGYTF. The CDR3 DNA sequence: TGCAGCGTTGACGAGACAGCAGGGGGCTATGGCTACACCTTC.

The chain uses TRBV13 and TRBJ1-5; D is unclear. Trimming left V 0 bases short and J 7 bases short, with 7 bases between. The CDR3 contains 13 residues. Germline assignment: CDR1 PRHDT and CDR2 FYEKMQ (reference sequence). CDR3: CASSLGREQPQHF. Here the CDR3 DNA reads TGTGCCAGCAGCTTAGGAAGAGAACAGCCCCAGCATTTT.

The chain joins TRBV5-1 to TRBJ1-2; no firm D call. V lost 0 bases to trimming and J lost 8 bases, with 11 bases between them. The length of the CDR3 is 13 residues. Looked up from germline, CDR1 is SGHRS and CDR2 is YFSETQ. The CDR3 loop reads CASSLAPGDGYTF. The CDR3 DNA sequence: TGCGCCAGCAGCTTGGCCCCGGGCGACGGCTACACCTTC. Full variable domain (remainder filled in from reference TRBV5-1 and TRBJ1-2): KAGVTQTPRYLIKTRGQQVTLSCSPISGHRSVSWYQQTPGQGLQFLFEYFSETQRNKGNFPGRFSGRQFSNSRSEMNVSTLELGDSALYLCASSLAPGDGYTFGSGTRLTVV.

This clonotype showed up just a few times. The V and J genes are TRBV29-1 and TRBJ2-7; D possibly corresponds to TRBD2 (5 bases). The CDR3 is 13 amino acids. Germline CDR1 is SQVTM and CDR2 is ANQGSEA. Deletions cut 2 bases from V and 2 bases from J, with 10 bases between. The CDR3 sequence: CSVEMDFTYEQYF. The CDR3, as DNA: TGCAGCGTTGAAATGGACTTCACCTACGAGCAGTACTTC.

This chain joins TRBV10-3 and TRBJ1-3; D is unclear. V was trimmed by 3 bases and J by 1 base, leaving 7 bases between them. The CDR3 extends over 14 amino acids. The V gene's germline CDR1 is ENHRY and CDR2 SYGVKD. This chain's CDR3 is CAISEAGSGNTIYF. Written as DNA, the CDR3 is TGTGCCATCAGTGAAGCAGGTTCTGGAAACACCATATATTTT.

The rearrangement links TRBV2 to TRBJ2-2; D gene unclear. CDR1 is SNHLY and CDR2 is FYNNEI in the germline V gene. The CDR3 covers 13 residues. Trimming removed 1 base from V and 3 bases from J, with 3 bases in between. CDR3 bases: TGTGCCAGCAGTGAAGGGGACACCGGGGAGCTGTTTTTT. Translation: CASSEGDTGELFF.

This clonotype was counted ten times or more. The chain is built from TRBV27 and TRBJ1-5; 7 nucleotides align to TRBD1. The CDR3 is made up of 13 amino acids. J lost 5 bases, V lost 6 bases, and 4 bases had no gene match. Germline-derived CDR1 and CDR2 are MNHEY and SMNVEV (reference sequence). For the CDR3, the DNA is TGTGCCAGCAGGGCCACAGGGGATCAGCCCCAGCATTTT. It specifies CASRATGDQPQHF.

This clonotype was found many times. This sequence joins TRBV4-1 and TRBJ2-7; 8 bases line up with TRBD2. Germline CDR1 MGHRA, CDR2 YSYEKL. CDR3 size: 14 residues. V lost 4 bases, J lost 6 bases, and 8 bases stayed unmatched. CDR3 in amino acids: CASSPERGRAEQYF. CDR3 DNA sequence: TGCGCCAGCAGCCCTGAGCGGGGGCGAGCCGAGCAGTACTTC.